The 17 T cell receptor beta chains presented below share a single source sample, sequenced in a study of blood T cell repertoires in COVID-19. Assay: immunoSEQ multiplex PCR; the TCRdb copy retains only in-frame clones and omits some. This table has roughly 150,000 clones, about nine tenths appearing once. The specimen sequenced was PBMCs or T cells enriched from blood (not recorded which). These receptors were collected from a woman between 35 and 50 years old who had been exposed to COVID-19.

This clone came up a few times. The chain combines TRBV6-6 with TRBJ2-7; D unresolved. Germline V gene sequence: CDR1 MNHNY, CDR2 SVGAGI (reference sequence). The V end was cut by 4 bases, the J end by 0 bases, with 7 bases between. The CDR3 extends over 13 amino acids. The CDR3 loop is CASSSLFSYEQYF. As DNA, the CDR3 is TGTGCCAGCAGTTCCCTATTCTCCTACGAGCAGTACTTC.

This chain links TRBV29-1 with TRBJ2-1, with 7 bases identical to TRBD1. V lost 8 bases and J lost 5; bases outside the gene matches: 12. CDR1 is SQVTM, CDR2 ANQGSEA, per germline. There are 14 residues in the CDR3. CDR3 protein: CSLWRGGLNNEQFF. The CDR3 DNA reads as TGCAGCCTTTGGAGAGGGGGCTTAAACAATGAGCAGTTCTTC.

The chain couples TRBV4-3 to TRBJ1-1; D not resolved. Germline loops: CDR1 LGHNA, CDR2 YSLEER. The CDR3 is 15 amino acids. Trimming removed 1 base at V and 1 base at J, with 10 bases between. The chain's CDR3 is CASSQVGVGNTEAFF. Here the CDR3 DNA reads TGCGCCAGCAGCCAAGTTGGAGTGGGGAACACTGAAGCTTTCTTT.

The chain links TRBV11-2 to TRBJ2-7; D possibly corresponds to TRBD2 (6 bases). Germline V lookup: CDR1 SGHAT, CDR2 FQNNGV. Deletions cut 3 bases from V and 0 bases from J, with 12 bases between. The CDR3 runs 15 residues. Here the CDR3 DNA reads TGTGCCAGCAGCTTCCGCGGGACGGGCTCCTACGAGCAGTACTTC. This sequence encodes CASSFRGTGSYEQYF. Drawing the rest from reference TRBV11-2 and TRBJ2-7, the complete variable domain is EAGVAQSPRYKIIEKRQSVAFWCNPISGHATLYWYQQILGQGPKLLIQFQNNGVVDDSQLPKDRFSAERLKGVDSTLKIQPAKLEDSAVYLCASSFRGTGSYEQYFGPGTRLTVT.

The rearrangement uses TRBV14 and TRBJ2-5; 9 bases are a match to TRBD2. V was pared by 2 bases and J by 7 bases, with 5 bases of the junction left unmatched. The CDR3 is 14 amino acids. Germline CDR1 is SGHDN and CDR2 is FVKESK. The CDR3 loop is CASSQIAGVATQYF. In DNA form, the CDR3 reads TGTGCCAGCAGCCAAATAGCGGGAGTGGCGACCCAGTACTTC.

Only one count was recorded for this clone. The rearrangement joins TRBV12-3 or TRBV12-4 to TRBJ1-5; perhaps TRBD1 as D (6 bases). The V gene lost 6 bases and the J gene lost 5 bases, with 8 bases spanning the gap. The CDR3 is 12 amino acids. The CDR3 DNA is TGTGCCAGCAGGGGACAAGATCAGCCCCAGCATTTT. The encoded protein is CASRGQDQPQHF.

The chain combines TRBV6-4 with TRBJ2-1, with TRBD1 identical over 10 bases. In germline, CDR1 is MRHNA, CDR2 SNTAGT. V dropped 6 bases and J dropped 6; count of bases not matched to a gene: 14. CDR3 size: 17 residues. The CDR3 nucleotides read TGTGCCAGCAGCCTGGACAGGGGGTCGCAGGGCACCAATGAGCAGTTCTTC. It translates to CASSLDRGSQGTNEQFF.

This chain uses TRBV28 with TRBJ1-5; D is uncertain. The CDR3 spans 15 residues. The ends were cut back, 6 bases at V and 2 bases at J, with 14 bases in the middle. From germline, CDR1 is MDHEN and CDR2 SYDVKM. The CDR3 DNA is TGTGCCAGCAGAAGGACTCGCTGGGGCAATCAGCCCCAGCATTTT. This codes for CASRRTRWGNQPQHF.

The V gene is TRBV5-6, the J gene TRBJ2-7; weak D call: TRBD2 (6 bases). The ends were cut back, 0 bases at V and 0 bases at J, with 7 bases in the middle. The CDR3 runs to 14 residues. Germline CDR1 SGHDT, CDR2 YYEEEE. The CDR3 here is CASSLDGSSYEQYF. In DNA, the CDR3 is TGTGCCAGCAGCTTGGACGGGAGCTCCTACGAGCAGTACTTC.

In its sample, this clone was seen a few times. The CDR3 DNA reads as TGCGCCAGCAGCTTGGACGGGGGTTCAAGCACCGGGGAGCTGTTTTTT. Translation: CASSLDGGSSTGELFF. The rearrangement joins TRBV5-1 to TRBJ2-2; TRBD2 might be the D (6 bases). The germline V and J ends were trimmed by 0 bases and 4 bases, with 13 bases remaining between them. Per germline, CDR1 SGHRS and CDR2 YFSETQ. This CDR3 has 16 amino acids.

This clone was seen only once. The V gene is TRBV3-1 (or the pseudogene TRBV3-2), the J gene TRBJ2-2; no reliable D call. There are 16 residues in the CDR3. V lost 1 base and J 1 base, leaving 10 bases between the germline ends. CDR1 and CDR2 (germline): LGHDT, YNNKEL (reference sequence). The CDR3 protein is CASSQGWSGNTGELFF. CDR3 coding DNA: TGTGCCAGCAGCCAAGGTTGGTCGGGGAACACCGGGGAGCTGTTTTTT.

The chain joins TRBV28 to TRBJ1-2; possibly TRBD1 for D (6 bases). The length of the CDR3 is 14 residues. Germline lookup yields CDR1 MDHEN and CDR2 SYDVKM. V lost 4 bases and J lost 4, with 13 bases in between. The CDR3, as DNA: TGTGCCAGCAGTTCCGGGACAATCCTCTATGGCTACACCTTC. As protein: CASSSGTILYGYTF.

The J gene is TRBJ1-2, the V gene TRBV7-2; 7 bases line up with TRBD1. Germline assignment: CDR1 SGHTA and CDR2 FQGNSA. J was trimmed by 4 bases and V by 3 bases; bases with no gene match: 11. The CDR3 is 16 residues long. CDR3 DNA: TGTGCCAGCAGCTTCGCCCGGACAGGAGTCTTCTATGGCTACACCTTC. It codes for CASSFARTGVFYGYTF.

The chain couples TRBV29-1 to TRBJ2-1; 9 bases fit TRBD1. The CDR3 runs 17 residues. The germline V gene has CDR1 SQVTM and CDR2 ANQGSEA. The trim removed 7 bases at V and 4 bases at J, leaving 17 bases unmatched. The DNA of the CDR3 is TGCAGCGCTGGAGTAGTATCGTCCGGGACAGGGTACAATGAGCAGTTCTTC. It specifies CSAGVVSSGTGYNEQFF.

Worth noting for this clone: One end of the junction does not line up with germline, which may come from a read error. The genes are TRBV29-1 and TRBJ2-3; D is possibly TRBD2 (6 bases). The germline V gene encodes CDR1 SQVTM and CDR2 ANQGSEA. The CDR3 extends over 13 amino acids. The CDR3 coding sequence is TGCAGCGTCGAAGCGGGTAGCACAGATACGCAGTATTTT. Translating it yields CSVEAGSTDTQYF.

In this sample, this clone turned up a few times. This rearrangement joins TRBV19 to TRBJ1-6, with TRBD1 matching over 7 bases. The germline V gene encodes CDR1 LNHDA and CDR2 SQIVND (reference sequence). This CDR3 is built from 16 residues. V was pared by 4 bases and J by 4 bases, with 7 bases of the junction left unmatched. The CDR3 coding sequence is TGTGCCAGTAGTACCCGGGGACAGTCTTATAATTCACCCCTCCACTTT. Its translation is CASSTRGQSYNSPLHF.

There are a few counts of this clone. The CDR3 coding sequence is TGTGCCAGCAGTCGACAGTTCAGCAATCAGCCCCAGCATTTT. It translates to CASSRQFSNQPQHF. V is TRBV6-5 and J is TRBJ1-5, with a tentative D call TRBD1 (5 bases). CDR1 MNHEY and CDR2 SVGAGI come from the germline V gene. V was pared by 5 bases and J by 1 base, with 9 bases between. The CDR3 runs to 14 residues.